One sample yielded the 7 T cell receptor beta chains listed below, sequenced in a study of cytomegalovirus exposure and HLA in healthy donors (dated by TCRdb to the late 2010s). Library preparation employed the immunoSEQ multiplex PCR assay. TCRdb took over this immuneACCESS table, retaining in-frame rearrangements with V and J assigned. Such tables are incomplete; in checked studies, under half of the missing clones stem from an unresolved V gene, and the remainder is unexplained. The sample records 200,000 to 250,000 clones, around nine tenths of which are singletons. 2.5% to 3% of the sample rests with the top ten. Sequenced material: PBMCs. The receptors shown here come from a man between 18 and 35 years old in good health and CMV-seronegative.

The chain recombines TRBV4-2 with TRBJ2-3, with 10 bases that match TRBD2. The germline V gene has CDR1 LGHNA and CDR2 YNFKEQ. This CDR3 spans 15 amino acids. V was clipped by 3 bases and J by 5 bases; unmatched bases: 5. CDR3: CASSHLAGDRDTQYF. The CDR3 DNA reads as TGTGCCAGCAGCCATCTAGCGGGAGACAGAGATACGCAGTATTTT.

The genes are TRBV7-9 and TRBJ2-1; 8 nucleotides align to TRBD2. CDR1 is SEHNR and CDR2 is FQNEAQ in the germline V gene (reference sequence). Trimming took 6 bases from V and 6 from J; bases not matched to a gene: 4. The CDR3 covers 13 residues. CDR3 region: CASRPGTSNEQFF. DNA of the CDR3: TGTGCCAGCAGACCCGGGACTAGCAATGAGCAGTTCTTC. The variable domain in full, with the rest retrieved from reference TRBV7-9 and TRBJ2-1, is DTGVSQNPRHKITKRGQNVTFRCDPISEHNRLYWYRQTLGQGPEFLTYFQNEAQLEKSRLLSDRFSAERPKGSFSTLEIQRTEQGDSAMYLCASRPGTSNEQFFGPGTRLTVL.

The chain combines TRBV28 with TRBJ2-5; tentative D call: TRBD1 (5 bases). The CDR3 has 12 amino acids. Trimming pared 3 bases from V and 7 bases from J, leaving 9 bases between. CDR1 and CDR2 from the germline V gene are MDHEN and SYDVKM. The CDR3 region has the DNA TGTGCCAGCAGTTTTCAGGGTGCGACCCAGTACTTC. Translating gives CASSFQGATQYF.

The rearrangement joins TRBV4-1 to TRBJ1-2; TRBD1 matches 7 bases. Trimming took 4 bases from V and 4 from J; bases not matched to a gene: 3. Germline lookup yields CDR1 MGHRA and CDR2 YSYEKL. The CDR3 has 13 residues. This CDR3 reads CASSPTGFYGYTF. CDR3 DNA: TGCGCCAGCAGCCCGACAGGGTTCTATGGCTACACCTTC.

The chain is built from TRBV28 and TRBJ2-7; 8 bases agree with TRBD2. The J segment lost 3 bases and the V segment lost 3 bases, leaving 7 bases of the junction unmatched. From germline, CDR1 is MDHEN and CDR2 SYDVKM. This CDR3 is built from 15 residues. The CDR3 nucleotides read TGTGCCAGCAGTTTTTCCGGGACTAGGATCTACGAGCAGTACTTC. Protein product: CASSFSGTRIYEQYF.

In its sample, this clone was seen a few times. The V call is TRBV27, the J call TRBJ1-6; 9 bases line up with TRBD1. Germline V lookup: CDR1 MNHEY, CDR2 SMNVEV (reference sequence). The V segment lost 2 bases and the J segment 7 bases; nucleotides outside the gene matches: 0. This CDR3 contains 14 residues. CDR3 sequence: CASSLDRGNSPLHF. CDR3 nucleotides: TGTGCCAGCAGTTTAGACAGGGGGAATTCACCCCTCCACTTT.

The chain uses TRBV27 and TRBJ2-7; 7 positions agree with TRBD1. V dropped 1 base and J dropped 0; count of bases not matched to a gene: 3. Germline loops: CDR1 MNHEY, CDR2 SMNVEV (reference sequence). This CDR3 has 15 residues. For the CDR3, the DNA is TGTGCCAGCAGTTTATATCCAGGGGGCTCCTACGAGCAGTACTTC. Translated, it gives CASSLYPGGSYEQYF.